What follows is one TCR beta chain and its context. What it binds is not known. CDR3 size: 17 residues. In germline, CDR1 is SEHNR, CDR2 FQNEAQ (reference sequence). Trimming removed 8 bases from V and 6 bases from J, with 29 bases in between. Clones were sequenced by immunoSEQ multiplex PCR, and TCRdb holds only the in-frame ones, with some missing. The sample shows about 350,000 clones, 65% to 90% of them seen only once. These data are taken from a study of Ad26.COV2.S vaccination and SARS-CoV-2 variants. Study-level results: Overall T cell responses may have been underestimated by the analyses of TCR breadth and depth.

This sample's treatment: over 15 received Ad26.COV2.S at low or high dose, single or two shots; roughly 5 received placebo; per-sample allocation not given. Sampling took place 63 days after the first vaccine or placebo injection. The sample consisted of peripheral blood, taken in a trial of Ad26.COV2.S vaccine versus placebo. The clonotype comes from a person between 18 and 65 years old who received the Ad26.COV2.S COVID-19 vaccine or a placebo. The V call is TRBV7-9, the J call TRBJ2-7, with D possibly TRBD2 on 7 matching bases. CDR3 coding DNA: TGTGCCAGCCAGAGGGGGGGAGTTGCTCTTGGGTTTCGCGAGCAGTACTTC. Amino acid sequence: CASQRGGVALGFREQYF.